This T cell receptor beta chain was found in a study of blood T cell repertoires in COVID-19. Ages ranged from roughly 18 to 100 years, with residence in 24 US areas. Under the authors' procedure: Researchers report that nucleated cell counts were estimated from reference gene primer amplification. The repertoire was sequenced with immunoSEQ multiplex PCR; TCRdb's copy has only in-frame clones and lacks some. V and J calls and clone size are given by that table; D and trimming were obtained from the DNA. The sample contains around 300,000 clones, around 92% of which appear only once. With 1 base clipped from V and 4 bases from J, the junction kept 9 bases outside the gene matches. The CDR3 is 17 residues long. Germline lookup yields CDR1 SGHNT and CDR2 YYREEE (reference sequence).

V and J are TRBV5-4 and TRBJ2-3; 10 nucleotides align to TRBD1. Sequenced sample: PBMCs or T cells enriched from blood (not recorded which). This sequence was found in a woman aged 30 to 39 who had recovered from COVID-19. The CDR3, as DNA: TGTGCCAGCAGCTTGTATTTTTCCGGGACAGGGGCAGATACGCAGTATTTT. Its protein is CASSLYFSGTGADTQYF. Together with reference TRBV5-4 and TRBJ2-3, the CDR3 gives the full variable domain: ETGVTQSPTHLIKTRGQQVTLRCSSQSGHNTVSWYQQALGQGPQFIFQYYREEENGRGNFPPRFSGLQFPNYSSELNVNALELDDSALYLCASSLYFSGTGADTQYFGPGTRLTVL.